This T cell receptor (beta chain) is drawn from a study of early T cells in non-severe SARS-CoV-2 infection. In the study overall: Chains from this unsorted whole-blood bulk RNA could not be paired.

V lost 1 base, J lost 12 bases, and 12 bases stayed unmatched. Looked up from germline, CDR1 is SGHTA and CDR2 is FQGTGA. The CDR3 runs to 15 residues. Attachment of unique molecular identifiers to individual cDNA molecules was performed. Via MiXCR, TCRdb re-called the 5' RACE reads, giving one row per CDR3 protein. The sample carries about 80,000 distinct CDR3 sequences, over 4% recorded once. V usage is TRBV7-3 and J usage is TRBJ2-1; 7 nucleotides align to TRBD2. This sequence was found in an adult who was a healthcare worker with PCR-confirmed SARS-CoV-2 infection or an uninfected control (not recorded which). The sequenced sample was whole blood, obtained at baseline. CDR3 DNA sequence: TGTGCCAGCAGCTTAATACGGGGAGGGCCAAGAAGGCAGTTCTTC. It translates to CASSLIRGGPRRQFF. Full variable domain (rest looked up from reference TRBV7-3 and TRBJ2-1): GAGVSQTPSNKVTEKGKYVELRCDPISGHTALYWYRQSLGQGPEFLIYFQGTGAADDSGLPNDRFFAVRPEGSVSTLKIQRTERGDSAVYLCASSLIRGGPRRQFFGPGTRLTVL.